The 30 T cell receptor beta chains in this list originate from one sample, sequenced in a study of blood T cell repertoires in COVID-19. Profiled with immunoSEQ multiplex PCR; TCRdb holds only in-frame clones, not every one. This table holds under 200,000 clones, around 89% found once. Sequencing was done on a sample of peripheral blood. These receptors came from a man aged 40-50 years with active or convalescent COVID-19.

The chain links TRBV7-6 to TRBJ2-7; 9 bases are a match to TRBD1. The germline gives CDR1 SGHVS, CDR2 FNYEAQ. The CDR3 is 18 residues long. V dropped 5 bases and J dropped 3; count of bases not matched to a gene: 17. The CDR3 DNA reads as TGTGCCAGCAGCGCCCACCACCCACAGGGGGCGCAGATCTACGAGCAGTACTTC. This gives the protein CASSAHHPQGAQIYEQYF.

The chain employs TRBV19 and TRBJ2-3; the D is unclear. V was clipped by 7 bases and J by 4 bases, with 9 bases between them. The CDR3 length is 12 residues. Germline values: CDR1 LNHDA, CDR2 SQIVND (reference sequence). CDR3 protein: CASNQNPDTQYF. DNA of the CDR3: TGTGCCAGTAACCAGAACCCAGATACGCAGTATTTT.

This sequence joins TRBV3-1 (or the pseudogene TRBV3-2) and TRBJ2-5; 8 nucleotides agree with TRBD2. The V gene end was trimmed by 3 bases and the J gene end by 1 base; junction bases not matched to a gene: 4. Looked up from germline, CDR1 is LGHDT and CDR2 is YNNKEL (reference sequence). This CDR3 contains 15 residues. The chain's CDR3 is CASSQDLAGQETQYF. The DNA for the CDR3 is TGTGCCAGCAGCCAGGATCTAGCGGGCCAAGAGACCCAGTACTTC.

The chain is built from TRBV7-9 and TRBJ2-3, with D maybe TRBD2 (7 bases). The germline CDR1 and CDR2 sequences are SEHNR and FQNEAQ (reference sequence). CDR3 length: 16 amino acids. The V and J ends lost 1 base and 4 bases respectively, with 15 bases between them. Here the CDR3 reads CASSLVSPGGSDTQYF. The CDR3 nucleotides read TGTGCCAGCAGCTTAGTATCGCCGGGGGGCTCAGATACGCAGTATTTT.

The CDR3 loop is CATSRGRQTSGGVNEQFF. As DNA, the CDR3 is TGTGCCACCAGCAGAGGGCGGCAGACTAGCGGGGGGGTAAATGAGCAGTTCTTC. The rearrangement uses TRBV15 and TRBJ2-1, with 14 nucleotides matching TRBD2. The CDR3 spans 18 residues. The V and J ends lost 1 base and 7 bases, in that order; junction bases with no gene match: 9. Germline CDR1 and CDR2: LNHNV and YYDKDF (reference sequence).

The chain is built from TRBV18 and TRBJ2-7; TRBD1 matches at 10 bases. Germline CDR1 and CDR2: KGHSH and LQKENI. Unmatched junction bases numbered 6, after V lost 4 bases and J lost 0 bases. The CDR3 totals 16 residues. CDR3 sequence (DNA): TGTGCCAGCTCACTGACCGGGACAGGGGCCTCCTACGAGCAGTACTTC. Translated, it gives CASSLTGTGASYEQYF.

CDR3 nucleotides: TGTGCCAGCACGGGGGGGGCTTGGGGCAATCAGCCCCAGCATTTT. Translating gives CASTGGAWGNQPQHF. The chain combines TRBV28 with TRBJ1-5; D might be TRBD1 (6 bases). The germline gives CDR1 MDHEN, CDR2 SYDVKM. The CDR3 loop spans 15 amino acids. The V gene lost 7 bases and the J gene lost 2 bases, with 15 bases spanning the gap.

The CDR3 loop is CASTPLRGRVEAFF. In DNA form, the CDR3 reads TGTGCCAGCACCCCACTTAGGGGGCGTGTTGAAGCTTTCTTT. The V gene is TRBV6-6, the J gene TRBJ1-1; 7 nucleotides match TRBD1. The CDR3 is 14 amino acids. Germline CDR1 MNHNY, CDR2 SVGAGI (reference sequence). J gave up 7 bases and V 7 bases, and 12 bases lay outside the gene matches.

J is TRBJ1-4 and V is TRBV9; no definite D call. V was clipped by 4 bases and J by 7 bases, with 14 bases between them. CDR1 and CDR2 (germline): SGDLS, YYNGEE. This CDR3 is built from 14 residues. CDR3 in DNA: TGTGCCAGCAGCACCCCGGGTTTGGGTGAAAAACTGTTTTTT. Protein product: CASSTPGLGEKLFF.

CDR3 sequence (DNA): TGTGCCAGCAGACAGGGTTCTGGAAACACCATATATTTT. Translated, it gives CASRQGSGNTIYF. The V and J genes are TRBV3-1 (or the pseudogene TRBV3-2) and TRBJ1-3, with TRBD1 as a possible D gene (6 bases). Germline CDR1 is LGHDT and CDR2 is YNNKEL (reference sequence). There are 13 residues in the CDR3. Trimming shortened V by 6 bases and J by 1 base, and 7 bases separated the two germline ends.

The chain carries TRBV28 and TRBJ1-5; the D is unclear. The germline gives CDR1 MDHEN, CDR2 SYDVKM. CDR3 size: 14 residues. The V gene lost 2 bases and the J gene lost 4 bases, with 9 bases spanning the gap. The chain's CDR3 is CASSLGVENQPQHF. In DNA form, the CDR3 reads TGTGCCAGCAGTTTAGGTGTGGAGAATCAGCCCCAGCATTTT.

The chain combines TRBV7-9 with TRBJ2-7, with a weak D call TRBD2 (5 bases). The CDR3 length is 14 residues. V was clipped by 5 bases and J by 2 bases, with 13 bases between them. CDR1 and CDR2 (germline): SEHNR, FQNEAQ (reference sequence). The CDR3 DNA reads as TGTGCCAGCAGCCTACTCGGGGTACCCTACGAGCAGTACTTC. As protein: CASSLLGVPYEQYF.

The CDR3 spells CASSARDRNYEQYF. The DNA of the CDR3 is TGTGCCAGCAGCGCCCGGGACAGGAACTACGAGCAGTACTTC. V gene TRBV9 combines with J gene TRBJ2-7; TRBD1 matches at 8 bases. Losses at the gene ends were 3 bases for V and 3 bases for J; bases not matched to a gene: 5. The CDR3 runs to 14 residues. Per the germline V gene, CDR1 is SGDLS and CDR2 is YYNGEE.

The chain links TRBV18 to TRBJ1-1, with D possibly matching TRBD1 (5 bases). The CDR3 is 15 amino acids. Trimming shortened V by 2 bases and J by 5 bases, and 15 bases separated the two germline ends. In germline, CDR1 is KGHSH, CDR2 LQKENI. CDR3 residues: CASSPGGGLETEAFF. CDR3 DNA: TGTGCCAGCTCACCAGGGGGAGGTCTAGAGACTGAAGCTTTCTTT.

The rearrangement links TRBV5-5 to TRBJ2-7; 10 positions agree with TRBD2. The ends lost 5 bases at V and 6 bases at J; junction bases unmatched: 11. The CDR3 has 15 amino acids. The germline V gene has CDR1 SGHKS and CDR2 YYEKEE (reference sequence). The CDR3 DNA follows: TGTGCCAGCAGTTCTCTAGCGGGGGCGCCCTCCGAGCAGTACTTC. Residues: CASSSLAGAPSEQYF.

The CDR3 nucleotides read TGCGCCAGCAGCCAAGCGGGGGGTCCGAACACTGAAGCTTTCTTT. It encodes CASSQAGGPNTEAFF. The V and J genes are TRBV4-3 and TRBJ1-1, with a tentative D call TRBD1 (5 bases). This CDR3 is built from 15 residues. Looked up from germline, CDR1 is LGHNA and CDR2 is YSLEER. The V end lost 1 base, the J end lost 1 base, and 10 bases lay between the germline ends.

The rearrangement joins TRBV5-1 to TRBJ1-1; perhaps TRBD1 as D (5 bases). Between the trimmed V and J ends, which lost 4 bases and 4 bases, there was a span of 14 bases. Germline CDR1 reads SGHRS; CDR2 reads YFSETQ. The CDR3 is 14 residues long. In DNA, the CDR3 is TGCGCCAGCAGCCCGACAGAGCTGAGCACTGAAGCTTTCTTT. Protein product: CASSPTELSTEAFF.

The chain has TRBV6-2 or TRBV6-3 and TRBJ2-5, with TRBD1 as a possible D gene (5 bases). In germline, CDR1 is MNHEY, CDR2 SVGEGT. The CDR3 extends over 17 amino acids. The V gene lost 0 bases and the J gene lost 0 bases, with 14 bases spanning the gap. DNA for the CDR3: TGTGCCAGCAGTTACTCGATCAGGGCGAGAAACCAAGAGACCCAGTACTTC. Translating it yields CASSYSIRARNQETQYF.

The chain has TRBV6-5 and TRBJ1-2; 9 bases agree with TRBD1. The CDR3 runs to 14 residues. Germline V lookup: CDR1 MNHEY, CDR2 SVGAGI. V lost 6 bases to trimming and J lost 4 bases; unmatched junction nucleotides: 6. The CDR3 here is CASRKDRGSYGYTF. As DNA, the CDR3 is TGTGCCAGCAGAAAAGACAGGGGGTCCTATGGCTACACCTTC.

This clone occurred many times. The V call is TRBV14, the J call TRBJ2-1, with TRBD2 matching over 10 bases. This CDR3 spans 16 amino acids. CDR1 is SGHDN, CDR2 FVKESK, per germline. V lost 4 bases to trimming and J lost 2 bases; unmatched junction nucleotides: 5. The DNA for the CDR3 is TGTGCCAGCAGCCGTATAGCGGGAGGTCCCTACAATGAGCAGTTCTTC. Amino acids: CASSRIAGGPYNEQFF. Full variable domain (outside the CDR3, taken from reference TRBV14 and TRBJ2-1): EAGVTQFPSHSVIEKGQTVTLRCDPISGHDNLYWYRRVMGKEIKFLLHFVKESKQDESGMPNNRFLAERTGGTYSTLKVQPAELEDSGVYFCASSRIAGGPYNEQFFGPGTRLTVL.

The chain employs TRBV25-1 and TRBJ2-5, with TRBD2 matching 11 bases. Trimming cost V 4 bases and J 4 bases; bases outside gene matches: 2. Germline values: CDR1 MGHDK, CDR2 SYGVNS. The CDR3 has 14 amino acids. CDR3 sequence (DNA): TGTGCCAGCAGTGGAACTAGCGGGGGAGAGACCCAGTACTTC. This gives the protein CASSGTSGGETQYF.

V is TRBV27 and J is TRBJ1-2, with 7 bases lining up with TRBD1. Germline V gene data show CDR1 as MNHEY and CDR2 as SMNVEV (reference sequence). With V trimmed by 3 bases and J by 2 bases, 12 bases remained unmatched. The CDR3 has 17 residues. The CDR3 sequence: CASSFPGTETRNYGYTF. The CDR3 DNA reads TGTGCCAGCAGTTTTCCCGGGACAGAGACCCGCAACTATGGCTACACCTTC.

The sample holds one count of this clone. This chain connects TRBV28 to TRBJ2-5, with a possible D match to TRBD1 (6 bases). V was trimmed by 6 bases and J by 5 bases, leaving 16 bases between them. The V gene's germline CDR1 is MDHEN and CDR2 SYDVKM. The CDR3 sequence is 14 residues long. This CDR3 is CASSRPGQLETQYF. In DNA, the CDR3 is TGTGCCAGCAGCCGACCGGGACAATTGGAGACCCAGTACTTC.

V gene TRBV29-1 combines with J gene TRBJ2-7, with a tentative D call TRBD2 (6 bases). The V end lost 7 bases, the J end lost 2 bases, and 12 bases lay between the germline ends. Germline V gene lookup returns CDR1 SQVTM and CDR2 ANQGSEA. The CDR3 covers 12 residues. For the CDR3, the DNA is TGCAGCGGCGGGACGGCCACCTACGAGCAGTACTTC. Residues: CSGGTATYEQYF.

V usage is TRBV2 and J usage is TRBJ1-2; no firm D call. The V end lost 5 bases, the J end lost 4 bases, and 8 bases lay between the germline ends. The CDR3 has 12 amino acids. The germline V gene encodes CDR1 SNHLY and CDR2 FYNNEI. CDR3 in DNA: TGTGCCAGCAGTACAGTCGGCTATGGCTACACCTTC. As protein: CASSTVGYGYTF.

This clone is a singleton in its sample. The rearrangement links TRBV7-9 to TRBJ1-2, with a weak D call TRBD1 (6 bases). Germline CDR1 is SEHNR and CDR2 is FQNEAQ (reference sequence). The CDR3 spans 17 residues. V shed 4 bases and J shed 4 bases, with 22 bases lying between them. The CDR3 DNA follows: TGTGCCAGCAGCTCTAATCCCGGAGATCCCAGGGGCTATGGCTACACCTTC. Translated, it gives CASSSNPGDPRGYGYTF.

This clone was observed once. This chain uses TRBV27 with TRBJ1-2; 8 bases align to TRBD1. The CDR3 is 14 amino acids. CDR1 and CDR2 (germline): MNHEY, SMNVEV (reference sequence). The ends lost 5 bases at V and 6 bases at J; junction bases unmatched: 8. The CDR3 region has the DNA TGTGCCAGCAGTCCAGGCAGGGGGCTCAATGGCTACACCTTC. This gives the protein CASSPGRGLNGYTF.

The V call is TRBV4-1, the J call TRBJ2-7; TRBD1 might be the D (6 bases). Germline-derived CDR1 and CDR2 are MGHRA and YSYEKL. CDR3 length equals 15 residues. Trimming pared 0 bases from V and 6 bases from J, leaving 15 bases between. In nucleotides, the CDR3 is TGCGCCAGCAGCCAAGATGTAGGGGGTATGGGCGAGCAGTACTTC. It is translated as CASSQDVGGMGEQYF.

The chain carries TRBV19 and TRBJ2-2, with 9 bases identical to TRBD2. The CDR3 loop spans 16 amino acids. The germline CDR1 and CDR2 sequences are LNHDA and SQIVND (reference sequence). V shed 2 bases and J 5 bases; nucleotides not matched to a gene: 6. CDR3 DNA sequence: TGTGCCAGTAGTATAATAGCGGGAGTTGGAACCGGGGAGCTGTTTTTT. Translation: CASSIIAGVGTGELFF.

This rearrangement joins TRBV6-5 to TRBJ2-1, with D possibly being TRBD2 (5 bases). CDR3 length: 12 residues. Germline lookup yields CDR1 MNHEY and CDR2 SVGAGI. V was clipped by 6 bases and J by 5 bases, with 8 bases between them. The chain's CDR3 is CASSRENNEQFF. Here the CDR3 DNA reads TGTGCCAGCAGCCGGGAAAACAATGAGCAGTTCTTC.